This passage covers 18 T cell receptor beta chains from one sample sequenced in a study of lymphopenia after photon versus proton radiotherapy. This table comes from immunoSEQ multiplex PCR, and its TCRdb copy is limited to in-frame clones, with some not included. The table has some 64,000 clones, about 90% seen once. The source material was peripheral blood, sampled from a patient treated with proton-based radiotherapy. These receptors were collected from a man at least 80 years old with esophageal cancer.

The CDR3 spells CASSASQGPGNTIYF. In DNA form, the CDR3 reads TGTGCCAGCAGCGCGTCCCAGGGCCCTGGAAACACCATATATTTT. The chain uses TRBV9 and TRBJ1-3, with a weak D call TRBD1 (5 bases). V was pared by 3 bases and J by 2 bases, with 12 bases between. CDR3 length: 15 amino acids. The V gene's germline CDR1 is SGDLS and CDR2 YYNGEE.

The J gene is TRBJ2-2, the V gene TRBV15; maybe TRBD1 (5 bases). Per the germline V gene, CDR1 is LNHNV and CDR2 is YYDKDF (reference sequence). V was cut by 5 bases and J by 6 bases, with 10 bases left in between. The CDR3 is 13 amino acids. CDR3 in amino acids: CATSPRTPGELFF. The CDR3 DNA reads TGTGCCACCAGCCCCCGGACACCCGGGGAGCTGTTTTTT.

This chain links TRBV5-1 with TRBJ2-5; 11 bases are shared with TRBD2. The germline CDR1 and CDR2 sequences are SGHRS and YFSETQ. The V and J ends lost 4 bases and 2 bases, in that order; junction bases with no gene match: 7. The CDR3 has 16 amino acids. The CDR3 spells CASSPTSGGKQETQYF. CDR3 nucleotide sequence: TGCGCCAGCAGCCCTACTAGCGGGGGTAAACAAGAGACCCAGTACTTC.

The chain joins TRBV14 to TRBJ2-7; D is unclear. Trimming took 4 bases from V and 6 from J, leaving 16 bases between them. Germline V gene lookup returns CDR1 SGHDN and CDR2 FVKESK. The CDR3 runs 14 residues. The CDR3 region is CASSPRGPRPEQYF. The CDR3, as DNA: TGTGCCAGCAGCCCGCGCGGACCTAGGCCCGAGCAGTACTTC.

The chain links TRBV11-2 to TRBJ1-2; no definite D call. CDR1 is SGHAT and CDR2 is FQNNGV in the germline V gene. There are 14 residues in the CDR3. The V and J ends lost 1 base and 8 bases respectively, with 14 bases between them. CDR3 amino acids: CASSLGYGEGGYTF. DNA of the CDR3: TGTGCCAGCAGCTTAGGTTATGGGGAAGGGGGCTACACCTTC.

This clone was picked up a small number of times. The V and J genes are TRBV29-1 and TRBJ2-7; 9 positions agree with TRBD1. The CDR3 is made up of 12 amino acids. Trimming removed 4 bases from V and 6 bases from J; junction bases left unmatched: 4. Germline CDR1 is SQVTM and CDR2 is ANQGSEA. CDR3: CSVGDRVAEQYF. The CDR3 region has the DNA TGCAGCGTTGGGGACAGGGTTGCCGAGCAGTACTTC.

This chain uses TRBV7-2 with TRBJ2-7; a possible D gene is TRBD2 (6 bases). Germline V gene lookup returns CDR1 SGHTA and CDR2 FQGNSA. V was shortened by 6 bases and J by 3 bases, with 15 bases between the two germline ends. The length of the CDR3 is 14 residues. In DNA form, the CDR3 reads TGTGCCAGCAGTTGGACAACGGAGGGCTACGAGCAGTACTTC. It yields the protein CASSWTTEGYEQYF.

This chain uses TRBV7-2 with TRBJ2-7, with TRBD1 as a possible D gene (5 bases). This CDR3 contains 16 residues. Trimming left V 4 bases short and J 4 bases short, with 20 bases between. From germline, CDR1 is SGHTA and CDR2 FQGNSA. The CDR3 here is CASSSYPQGLRYEQYF. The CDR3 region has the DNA TGTGCCAGCAGCTCGTACCCCCAGGGCCTCCGGTACGAGCAGTACTTC.

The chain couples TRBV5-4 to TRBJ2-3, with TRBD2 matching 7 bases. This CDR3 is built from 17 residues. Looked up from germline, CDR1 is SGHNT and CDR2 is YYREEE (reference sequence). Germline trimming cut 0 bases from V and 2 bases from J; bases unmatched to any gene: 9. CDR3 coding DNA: TGTGCCAGCAGCTTGGGTACCCAGGGAGGGGCCACAGATACGCAGTATTTT. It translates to CASSLGTQGGATDTQYF.

In nucleotides, the CDR3 is TGTGCCGGGGCGGTAACGAACACCGGGGAGCTGTTTTTT. This gives the protein CAGAVTNTGELFF. This rearrangement joins TRBV30 to TRBJ2-2, with D perhaps matching TRBD1 (5 bases). Trimming removed 8 bases from V and 0 bases from J, with 10 bases in between. Germline CDR1 reads GTSNPN; CDR2 reads SVGIG (reference sequence). The CDR3 covers 13 residues.

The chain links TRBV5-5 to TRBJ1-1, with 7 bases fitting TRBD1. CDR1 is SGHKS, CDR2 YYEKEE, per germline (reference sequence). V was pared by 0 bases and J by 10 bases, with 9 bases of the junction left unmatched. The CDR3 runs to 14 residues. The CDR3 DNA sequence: TGTGCCAGCAGCTTGGCGGGCAGGGGGATGGGAGCTTTCTTT. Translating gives CASSLAGRGMGAFF.

CDR3 loop: CAAGIHEQFF. CDR3 sequence (DNA): TGTGCCGCCGGAATCCATGAGCAGTTCTTC. This rearrangement joins TRBV6-1 to TRBJ2-1; unclear D gene. Trimming cost V 11 bases and J 8 bases, with 10 bases left between them. This CDR3 is built from 10 residues. Germline values: CDR1 MNHNS, CDR2 SASEGT.

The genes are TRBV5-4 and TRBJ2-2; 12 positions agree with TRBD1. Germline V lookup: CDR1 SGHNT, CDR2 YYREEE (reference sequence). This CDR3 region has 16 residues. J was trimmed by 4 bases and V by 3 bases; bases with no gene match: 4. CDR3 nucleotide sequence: TGTGCCAGCAGCTCCGGGACAGGGGGCCGCACCGGGGAGCTGTTTTTT. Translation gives CASSSGTGGRTGELFF.

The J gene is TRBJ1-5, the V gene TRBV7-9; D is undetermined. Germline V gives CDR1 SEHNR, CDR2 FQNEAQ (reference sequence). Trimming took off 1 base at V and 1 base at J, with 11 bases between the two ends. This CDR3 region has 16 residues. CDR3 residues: CASSLGRVGSNQPQHF. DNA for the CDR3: TGTGCCAGCAGCTTAGGTCGGGTTGGCAGCAATCAGCCCCAGCATTTT.

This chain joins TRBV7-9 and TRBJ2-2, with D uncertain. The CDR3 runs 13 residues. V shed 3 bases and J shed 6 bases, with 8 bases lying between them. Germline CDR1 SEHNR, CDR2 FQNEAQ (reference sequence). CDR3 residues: CASSFEGSGELFF. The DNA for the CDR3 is TGTGCCAGCAGCTTCGAAGGGTCCGGGGAGCTGTTTTTT.

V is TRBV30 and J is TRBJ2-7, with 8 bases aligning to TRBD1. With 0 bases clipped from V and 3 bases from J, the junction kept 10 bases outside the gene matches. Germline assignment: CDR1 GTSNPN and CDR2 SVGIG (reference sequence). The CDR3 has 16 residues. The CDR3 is CAWSVPRDRQHYEQYF. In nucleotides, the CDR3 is TGTGCCTGGAGTGTTCCCCGGGACAGGCAACACTACGAGCAGTACTTC.

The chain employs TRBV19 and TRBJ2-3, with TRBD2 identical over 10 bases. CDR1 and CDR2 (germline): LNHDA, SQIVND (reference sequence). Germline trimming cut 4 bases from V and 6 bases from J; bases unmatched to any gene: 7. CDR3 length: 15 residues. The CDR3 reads CASSRAGGPWDTQYF. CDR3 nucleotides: TGTGCCAGTAGTAGAGCGGGAGGGCCTTGGGATACGCAGTATTTT.

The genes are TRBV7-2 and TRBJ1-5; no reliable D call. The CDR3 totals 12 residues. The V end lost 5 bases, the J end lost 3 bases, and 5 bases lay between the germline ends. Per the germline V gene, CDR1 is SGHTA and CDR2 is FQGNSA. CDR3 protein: CASSRSNQPQHF. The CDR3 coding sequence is TGTGCCAGCAGCCGCTCCAATCAGCCCCAGCATTTT. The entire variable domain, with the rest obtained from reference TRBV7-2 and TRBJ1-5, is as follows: GAGVSQSPSNKVTEKGKDVELRCDPISGHTALYWYRQSLGQGLEFLIYFQGNSAPDKSGLPSDRFSAERTGGSVSTLTIQRTQQEDSAVYLCASSRSNQPQHFGDGTRLSIL.